The rows below give T cell receptor beta chains drawn from one sample of a study of blood T cells in healthy people across ages. Using its own MiXCR run on the 5' RACE reads, TCRdb lists one record per CDR3 protein. The sample holds 600,000 to 650,000 distinct CDR3 sequences; approximately 59% are singletons and the top ten take around 37%. The sequenced sample consisted of blood. The receptors derive from a man aged 55 to 69 in good health. The CDR3 runs from the conserved cysteine through the conserved F or W. The D gene is left open where the match is weak. Where a row states a size, it is once, few, many or the class of an expanded clone; other rows omit it.

D gene: TRBD1; CDR3 length: 15; J gene: TRBJ2-1; V gene: TRBV5-1; clone size: -; CDR3 protein: CASSFGDRDGNEQFF; CDR3 DNA: TGCGCCAGCAGCTTCGGGGACAGGGATGGCAATGAGCAGTTCTTC
D gene: TRBD2; CDR3 length: 14; J gene: TRBJ2-5; V gene: TRBV5-1; clone size: few; CDR3 protein: CASSQATSGDRQYF; CDR3 DNA: TGCGCCAGCAGCCAAGCGACTAGCGGGGATCGGCAGTACTTC
D gene: -; CDR3 length: 14; J gene: TRBJ1-1; V gene: TRBV2; clone size: once; CDR3 protein: CATQSGGRYTEAFF; CDR3 DNA: TGTGCCACCCAATCCGGGGGGCGATACACTGAAGCTTTCTTT
D gene: -; CDR3 length: 11; J gene: TRBJ2-7; V gene: TRBV20-1; clone size: few; CDR3 protein: CSAKGTYEQYF; CDR3 DNA: TGCAGTGCTAAGGGCACCTACGAGCAGTACTTC
D gene: -; CDR3 length: 11; J gene: TRBJ2-5; V gene: TRBV5-1; clone size: -; CDR3 protein: CASSSRVTQYF; CDR3 DNA: TGCGCCAGCAGCTCCAGAGTGACCCAGTACTTC
D gene: -; CDR3 length: 14; J gene: TRBJ2-4; V gene: TRBV10-3; clone size: -; CDR3 protein: CAISESATKNIQYF; CDR3 DNA: TGTGCCATCAGTGAGTCCGCGACCAAAAACATTCAGTACTTC
D gene: TRBD2; CDR3 length: 16; J gene: TRBJ2-3; V gene: TRBV5-1; clone size: -; CDR3 protein: CASSLVGGGGRGTQYF; CDR3 DNA: TGCGCCAGCAGCTTGGTCGGCGGGGGAGGAAGGGGTACGCAGTATTTT
D gene: -; CDR3 length: 14; J gene: TRBJ2-2; V gene: TRBV2; clone size: -; CDR3 protein: CATTLTANTGELFF; CDR3 DNA: TGTGCCACTACCCTTACCGCGAACACCGGGGAGCTGTTTTTT
D gene: -; CDR3 length: 13; J gene: TRBJ2-1; V gene: TRBV11-1; clone size: -; CDR3 protein: CASSLQDIEEQFF; CDR3 DNA: TGTGCCAGCAGCCTACAGGATATTGAGGAGCAGTTCTTC
D gene: TRBD1; CDR3 length: 13; J gene: TRBJ2-5; V gene: TRBV15; clone size: -; CDR3 protein: CATSREGQGEQYF; CDR3 DNA: TGTGCCACCAGCAGAGAAGGACAGGGTGAGCAGTACTTC
D gene: TRBD2; CDR3 length: 14; J gene: TRBJ2-1; V gene: TRBV12-3/TRBV12-4; clone size: few; CDR3 protein: CASSPGGGESEQFF; CDR3 DNA: TGTGCCAGCAGTCCCGGCGGGGGGGAGAGTGAGCAGTTCTTC
D gene: -; CDR3 length: 16; J gene: TRBJ1-4; V gene: TRBV25-1; clone size: few; CDR3 protein: CASRDTGLATNEKLFF; CDR3 DNA: TGTGCCAGCAGGGACACCGGCTTGGCAACTAATGAAAAACTGTTTTTT
D gene: TRBD2; CDR3 length: 14; J gene: TRBJ2-5; V gene: TRBV11-1; clone size: -; CDR3 protein: CASIGSAGEETQYF; CDR3 DNA: TGTGCCAGCATAGGCTCGGCGGGGGAAGAGACCCAGTACTTC
D gene: -; CDR3 length: 13; J gene: TRBJ2-7; V gene: TRBV20-1; clone size: once; CDR3 protein: CSAGGGLTYEQYF; CDR3 DNA: TGCAGTGCTGGGGGAGGACTCACCTACGAGCAGTACTTC
D gene: -; CDR3 length: 14; J gene: TRBJ2-7; V gene: TRBV4-1; clone size: -; CDR3 protein: CASSQDRGSYEQYF; CDR3 DNA: TGCGCCAGCAGCCAAGATAGGGGTTCCTACGAGCAGTACTTC
D gene: TRBD2; CDR3 length: 16; J gene: TRBJ2-1; V gene: TRBV20-1; clone size: -; CDR3 protein: CSAARASGGADNEQFF; CDR3 DNA: TGCAGTGCTGCCAGGGCTAGCGGGGGGGCCGACAATGAGCAGTTCTTC
D gene: -; CDR3 length: 14; J gene: TRBJ2-7; V gene: TRBV3-1; clone size: many; CDR3 protein: CASSQVGLSYEQYF; CDR3 DNA: TGTGCCAGCAGCCAAGTGGGACTTTCCTACGAGCAGTACTTC
D gene: -; CDR3 length: 15; J gene: TRBJ2-7; V gene: TRBV7-4; clone size: few; CDR3 protein: CASSLSRPATYEQYF; CDR3 DNA: TGTGCCAGCAGCTTGTCCAGACCCGCCACCTACGAGCAGTACTTC
D gene: -; CDR3 length: 13; J gene: TRBJ2-5; V gene: TRBV5-1; clone size: -; CDR3 protein: CASSDELRETQYF; CDR3 DNA: TGCGCCAGCAGCGACGAGTTGAGAGAGACCCAGTACTTC
D gene: TRBD2; CDR3 length: 16; J gene: TRBJ2-1; V gene: TRBV6-5; clone size: many; CDR3 protein: CASRGTSGGGGNEQFF; CDR3 DNA: TGTGCCAGCAGAGGGACTAGCGGGGGGGGGGGCAATGAGCAGTTCTTC
D gene: TRBD2; CDR3 length: 18; J gene: TRBJ2-3; V gene: TRBV3-1; clone size: few; CDR3 protein: CASSQDGGVAGVGDTQYF; CDR3 DNA: TGTGCCAGCAGCCAAGATGGTGGCGTAGCGGGGGTGGGAGATACGCAGTATTTT
D gene: TRBD2; CDR3 length: 15; J gene: TRBJ2-2; V gene: TRBV7-2; clone size: -; CDR3 protein: CASSLAGGRTGELFF; CDR3 DNA: TGTGCCAGCAGCCTAGCGGGGGGGCGCACCGGGGAGCTGTTTTTT
D gene: -; CDR3 length: 14; J gene: TRBJ1-2; V gene: TRBV7-9; clone size: -; CDR3 protein: CASSADRSNYGYTF; CDR3 DNA: TGTGCCAGCAGCGCCGACAGGAGTAACTATGGCTACACCTTC
D gene: TRBD2; CDR3 length: 14; J gene: TRBJ2-5; V gene: TRBV20-1; clone size: -; CDR3 protein: CSASLTSGEETQYF; CDR3 DNA: TGCAGTGCTAGCCTCACTAGCGGGGAAGAGACCCAGTACTTC
D gene: -; CDR3 length: 12; J gene: TRBJ2-5; V gene: TRBV29-1; clone size: many; CDR3 protein: CSVEWGPRAQYF; CDR3 DNA: TGCAGCGTTGAGTGGGGCCCCAGGGCCCAGTACTTC
D gene: -; CDR3 length: 13; J gene: TRBJ2-1; V gene: TRBV28; clone size: few; CDR3 protein: CASSPPSPHEQFF; CDR3 DNA: TGTGCCAGCAGTCCCCCTAGCCCCCATGAGCAGTTCTTC
D gene: -; CDR3 length: 12; J gene: TRBJ2-4; V gene: TRBV20-1; clone size: few; CDR3 protein: CSAPQTENIQYF; CDR3 DNA: TGCAGTGCCCCCCAGACAGAAAACATTCAGTACTTC